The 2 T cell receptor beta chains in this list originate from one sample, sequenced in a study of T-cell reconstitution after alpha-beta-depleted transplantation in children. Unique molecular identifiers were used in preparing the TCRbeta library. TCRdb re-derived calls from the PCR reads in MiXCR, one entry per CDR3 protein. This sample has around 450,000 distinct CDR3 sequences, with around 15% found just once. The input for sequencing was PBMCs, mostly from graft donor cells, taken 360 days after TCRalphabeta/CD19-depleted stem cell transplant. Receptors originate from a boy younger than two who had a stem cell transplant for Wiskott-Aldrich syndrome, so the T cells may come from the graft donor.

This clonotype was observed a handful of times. For the CDR3, the DNA is TGTGCCAGCAGTTACGTACAGAGGGATGAGCAGTTCTTC. Amino acids: CASSYVQRDEQFF. V and J are TRBV6-2 or TRBV6-3 and TRBJ2-1; possibly TRBD2 for D (5 bases). This CDR3 has 13 residues. V lost 2 bases, J lost 8 bases, and 10 bases lay in between. CDR1 and CDR2 (germline): MNHEY, SVGEGT.

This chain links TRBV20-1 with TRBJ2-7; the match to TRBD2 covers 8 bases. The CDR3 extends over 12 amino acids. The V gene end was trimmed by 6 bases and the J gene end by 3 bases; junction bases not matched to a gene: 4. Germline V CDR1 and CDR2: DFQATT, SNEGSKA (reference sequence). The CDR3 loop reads CSATSGDYEQYF. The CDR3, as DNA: TGCAGTGCCACTAGCGGAGACTACGAGCAGTACTTC.